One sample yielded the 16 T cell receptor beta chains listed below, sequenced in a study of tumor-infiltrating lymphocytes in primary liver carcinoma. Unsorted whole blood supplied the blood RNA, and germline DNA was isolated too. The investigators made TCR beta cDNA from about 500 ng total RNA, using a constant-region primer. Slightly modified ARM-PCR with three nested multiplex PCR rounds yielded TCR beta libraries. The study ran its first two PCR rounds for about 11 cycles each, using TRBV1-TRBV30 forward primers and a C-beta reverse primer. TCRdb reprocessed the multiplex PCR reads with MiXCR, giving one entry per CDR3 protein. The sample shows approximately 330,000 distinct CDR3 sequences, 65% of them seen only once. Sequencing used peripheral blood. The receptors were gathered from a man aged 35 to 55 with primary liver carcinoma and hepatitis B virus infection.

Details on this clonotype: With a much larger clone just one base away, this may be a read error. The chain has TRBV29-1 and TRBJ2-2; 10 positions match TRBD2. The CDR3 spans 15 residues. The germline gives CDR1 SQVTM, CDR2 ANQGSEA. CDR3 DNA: TGCAGCGTGCAGGGACTAGCGCCGAACACCGGGGAGCAGTTTTTT. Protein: CSVQGLAPNTGEQFF.

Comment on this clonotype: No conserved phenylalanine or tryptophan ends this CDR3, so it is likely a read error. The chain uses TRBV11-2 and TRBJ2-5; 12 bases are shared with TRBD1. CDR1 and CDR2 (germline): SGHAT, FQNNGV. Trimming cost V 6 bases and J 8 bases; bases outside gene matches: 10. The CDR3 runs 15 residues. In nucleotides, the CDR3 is TGTGCCAGCAGTCCCCAGGGACAGGGGGCAGATACCCAGTACTAC. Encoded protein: CASSPQGQGADTQYY.

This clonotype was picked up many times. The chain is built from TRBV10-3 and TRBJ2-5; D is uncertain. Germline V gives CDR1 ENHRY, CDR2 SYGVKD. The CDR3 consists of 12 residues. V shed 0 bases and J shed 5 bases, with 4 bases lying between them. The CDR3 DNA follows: TGTGCCATCAGTGAGTCGTTCGAGACCCAGTACTTC. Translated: CAISESFETQYF.

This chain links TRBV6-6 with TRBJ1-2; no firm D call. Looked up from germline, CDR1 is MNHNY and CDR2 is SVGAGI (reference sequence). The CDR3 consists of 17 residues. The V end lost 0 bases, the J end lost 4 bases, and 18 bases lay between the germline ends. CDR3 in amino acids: CASSYSSGGQNVYGYTF. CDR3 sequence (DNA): TGTGCCAGCAGTTACTCAAGCGGAGGGCAGAACGTCTATGGCTACACCTTC.

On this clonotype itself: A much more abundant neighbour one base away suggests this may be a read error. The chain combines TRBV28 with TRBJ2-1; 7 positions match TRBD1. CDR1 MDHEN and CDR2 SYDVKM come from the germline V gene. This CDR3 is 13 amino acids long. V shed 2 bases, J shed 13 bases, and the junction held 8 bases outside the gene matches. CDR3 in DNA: TGTGCCAGCAGTTTAGGAGAGACAGGGAGTCAGTTCTTC. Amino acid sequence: CASSLGETGSQFF.

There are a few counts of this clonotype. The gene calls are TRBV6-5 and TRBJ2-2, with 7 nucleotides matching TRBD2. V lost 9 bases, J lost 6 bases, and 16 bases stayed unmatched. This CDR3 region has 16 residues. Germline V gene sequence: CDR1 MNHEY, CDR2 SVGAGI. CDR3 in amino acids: CASSPPRGSMAGELFF. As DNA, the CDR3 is TGTGCCAGTAGTCCCCCCCGCGGGAGTATGGCCGGGGAGCTGTTTTTT.

CDR3: CSATPGYSDEQFF. CDR3 in DNA: TGCAGTGCTACCCCGGGCTATAGCGATGAGCAGTTCTTC. V is TRBV20-1 and J is TRBJ2-1, with D tentatively TRBD2 (5 bases). CDR1 and CDR2 (germline): DFQATT, SNEGSKA (reference sequence). The CDR3 runs 13 residues. The germline V and J ends were trimmed by 4 bases and 8 bases, with 15 bases remaining between them.

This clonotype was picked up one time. CDR3 residues: CAISDVGLAGADDTQYF. CDR3 DNA: TGTGCCATCAGTGACGTGGGACTAGCGGGAGCGGATGATACGCAGTATTTT. The chain combines TRBV10-3 with TRBJ2-3; 14 bases map to TRBD2. This CDR3 spans 17 amino acids. From germline, CDR1 is ENHRY and CDR2 SYGVKD. After removal of 3 bases from V and 6 bases from J, the junction contained 8 bases not matched to a gene.

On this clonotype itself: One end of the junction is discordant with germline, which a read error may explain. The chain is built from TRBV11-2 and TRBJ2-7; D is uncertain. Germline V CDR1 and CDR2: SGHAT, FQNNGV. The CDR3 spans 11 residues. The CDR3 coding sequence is TGTGCCGGCAGCTCCTTCTACGAACAGTACTTC. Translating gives CAGSSFYEQYF.

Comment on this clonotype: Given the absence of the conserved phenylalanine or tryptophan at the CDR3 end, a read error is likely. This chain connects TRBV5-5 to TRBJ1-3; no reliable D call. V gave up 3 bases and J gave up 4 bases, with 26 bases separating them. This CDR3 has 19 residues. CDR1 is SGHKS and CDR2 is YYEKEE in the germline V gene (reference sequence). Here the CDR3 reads CASSSTPRESRFAGNTIYS. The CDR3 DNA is TGTGCCAGCAGCTCAACGCCTCGGGAATCAAGGTTTGCGGGAAACACCATATATTCT.

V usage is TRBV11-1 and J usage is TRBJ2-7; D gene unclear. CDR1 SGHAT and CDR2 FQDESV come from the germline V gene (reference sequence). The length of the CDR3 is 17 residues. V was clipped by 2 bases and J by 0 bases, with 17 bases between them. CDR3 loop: CASSLTTDKCSSYEQYF. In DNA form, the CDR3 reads TGTGCCAGCAGCTTAACAACAGATAAATGTAGCTCCTACGAGCAGTACTTC.

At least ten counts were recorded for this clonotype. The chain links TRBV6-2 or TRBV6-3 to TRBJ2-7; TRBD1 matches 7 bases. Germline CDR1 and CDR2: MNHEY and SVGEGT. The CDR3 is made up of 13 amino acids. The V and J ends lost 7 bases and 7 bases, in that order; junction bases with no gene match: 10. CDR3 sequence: CASTKDRDREQYF. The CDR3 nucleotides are TGTGCCAGCACCAAAGACAGGGATCGGGAGCAGTACTTC.

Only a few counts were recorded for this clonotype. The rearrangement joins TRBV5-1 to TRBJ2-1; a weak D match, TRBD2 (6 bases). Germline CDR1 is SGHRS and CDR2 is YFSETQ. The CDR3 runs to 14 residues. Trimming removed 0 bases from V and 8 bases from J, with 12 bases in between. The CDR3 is CASSLVAGGDEQFF. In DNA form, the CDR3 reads TGCGCCAGCAGCTTGGTTGCCGGAGGGGATGAGCAGTTCTTC.

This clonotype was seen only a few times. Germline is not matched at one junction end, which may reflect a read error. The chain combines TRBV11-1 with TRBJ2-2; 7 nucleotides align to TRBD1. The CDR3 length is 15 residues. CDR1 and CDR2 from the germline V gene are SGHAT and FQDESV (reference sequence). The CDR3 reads CTSSYQQGSTGELFF. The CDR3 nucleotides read TGTACCAGCAGCTACCAACAGGGGAGCACCGGGGAGCTGTTTTTT.

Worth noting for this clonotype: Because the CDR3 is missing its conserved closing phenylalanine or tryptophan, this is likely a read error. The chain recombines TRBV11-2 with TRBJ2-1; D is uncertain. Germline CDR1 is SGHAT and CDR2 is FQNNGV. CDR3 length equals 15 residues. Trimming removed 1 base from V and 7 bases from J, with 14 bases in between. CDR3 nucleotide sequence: TGTGCCAGCAGCTTAGGTTCTAACACATATAATGAGCAGTTCTTA. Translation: CASSLGSNTYNEQFL.

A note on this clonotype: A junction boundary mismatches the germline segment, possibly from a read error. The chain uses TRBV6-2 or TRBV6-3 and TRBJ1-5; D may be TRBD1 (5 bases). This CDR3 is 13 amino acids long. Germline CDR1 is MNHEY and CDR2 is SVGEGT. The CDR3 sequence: CASSLGDNQPQHF. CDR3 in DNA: TGTGCTAGCAGCCTGGGGGACAATCAGCCCCAGCATTTT.